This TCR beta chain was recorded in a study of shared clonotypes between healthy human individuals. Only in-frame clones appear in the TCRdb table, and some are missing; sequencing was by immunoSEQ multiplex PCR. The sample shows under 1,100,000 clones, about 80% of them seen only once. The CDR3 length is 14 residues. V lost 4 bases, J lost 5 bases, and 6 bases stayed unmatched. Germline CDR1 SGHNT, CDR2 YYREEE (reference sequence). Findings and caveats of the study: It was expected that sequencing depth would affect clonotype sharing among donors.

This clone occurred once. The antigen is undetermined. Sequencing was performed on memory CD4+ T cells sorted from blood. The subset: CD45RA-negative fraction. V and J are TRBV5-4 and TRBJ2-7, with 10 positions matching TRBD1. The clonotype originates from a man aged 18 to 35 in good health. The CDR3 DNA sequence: TGTGCCAGCAGCCCCGACAGGGGGCGGAACGAGCAGTACTTC. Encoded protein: CASSPDRGRNEQYF.